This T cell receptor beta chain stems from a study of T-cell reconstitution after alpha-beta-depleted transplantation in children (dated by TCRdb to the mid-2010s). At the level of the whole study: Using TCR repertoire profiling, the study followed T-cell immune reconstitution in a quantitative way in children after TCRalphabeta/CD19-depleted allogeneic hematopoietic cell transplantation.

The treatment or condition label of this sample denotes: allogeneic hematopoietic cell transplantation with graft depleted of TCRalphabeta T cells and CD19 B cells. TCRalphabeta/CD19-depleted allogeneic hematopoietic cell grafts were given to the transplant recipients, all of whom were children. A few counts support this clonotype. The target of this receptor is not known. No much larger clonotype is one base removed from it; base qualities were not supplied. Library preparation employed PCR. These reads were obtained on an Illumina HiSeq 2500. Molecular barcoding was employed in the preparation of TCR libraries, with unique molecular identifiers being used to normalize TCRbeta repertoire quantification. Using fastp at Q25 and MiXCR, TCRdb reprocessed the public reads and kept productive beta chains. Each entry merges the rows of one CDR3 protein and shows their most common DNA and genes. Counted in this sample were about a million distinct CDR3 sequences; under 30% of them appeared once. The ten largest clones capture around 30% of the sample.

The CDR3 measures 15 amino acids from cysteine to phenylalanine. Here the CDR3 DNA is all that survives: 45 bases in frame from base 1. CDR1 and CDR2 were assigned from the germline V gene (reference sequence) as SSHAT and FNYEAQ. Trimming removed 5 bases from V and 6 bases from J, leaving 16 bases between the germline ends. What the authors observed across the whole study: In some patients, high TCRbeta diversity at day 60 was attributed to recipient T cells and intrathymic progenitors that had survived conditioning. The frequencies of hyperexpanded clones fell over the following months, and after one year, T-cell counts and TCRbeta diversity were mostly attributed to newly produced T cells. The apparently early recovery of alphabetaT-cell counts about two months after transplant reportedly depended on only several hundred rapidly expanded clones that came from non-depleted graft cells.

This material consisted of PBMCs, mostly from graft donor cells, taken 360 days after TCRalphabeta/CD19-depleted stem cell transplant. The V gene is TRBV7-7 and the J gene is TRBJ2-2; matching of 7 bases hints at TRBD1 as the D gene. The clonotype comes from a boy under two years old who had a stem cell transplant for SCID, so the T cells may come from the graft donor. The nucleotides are TGTGCCAGCAGCCCCCGCAGGGGGGTGGCCGGGGAGCTGTTTTTT. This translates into CASSPRRGVAGELFF.